This T cell receptor beta chain was identified during a study of blood T cell repertoires in COVID-19. CDR1 and CDR2 from the germline V gene are KGHSH and LQKENI. The CDR3 has 14 residues. V lost 2 bases to trimming and J lost 0 bases, with 7 bases between them. Generated by immunoSEQ multiplex PCR, the TCRdb table keeps only in-frame clones and is missing some. The top ten hold about 3% of the sample, which has 240,000 or so clones, around 88% seen once. This chain links TRBV18 with TRBJ2-5, with TRBD1 as a possible D gene (6 bases). The specimen sequenced was peripheral blood. The receptor comes from a woman aged 30 to 39 who had recovered from COVID-19. DNA of the CDR3: TGTGCCAGCTCACCAAACAGGGACCAAGAGACCCAGTACTTC. Translated: CASSPNRDQETQYF.